The 28 T cell receptor beta chains presented below share a single source sample, sequenced in a study of CD8+ T cells in alopecia areata. Investigators isolated RNA and reverse transcribed it into cDNA to act as the sequencing template. TCRdb keeps only in-frame clones here, not all; method: immunoSEQ multiplex PCR. This table has some 80,000 clones, roughly 70% appearing once. The treatment is: oral pan-JAK inhibitor, 5-10 mg twice daily. The sequences come from CD8+ T cells sorted from blood, collected at week 24, from a patient treated with tofacitinib. The source of these receptors is a human donor with alopecia areata.

This chain connects TRBV6-6 to TRBJ1-5; TRBD1 matches at 8 bases. Germline V gene data show CDR1 as MNHNY and CDR2 as SVGAGI (reference sequence). The CDR3 length is 15 residues. The V segment lost 7 bases and the J segment 0 bases; nucleotides outside the gene matches: 5. This chain's CDR3 is CASTHRGGSNQPQHF. As DNA, the CDR3 is TGTGCCAGCACCCACAGGGGGGGTAGCAATCAGCCCCAGCATTTT.

The chain uses TRBV7-9 and TRBJ2-3; D possibly corresponds to TRBD2 (6 bases). The CDR3 consists of 16 residues. Trimming shortened V by 7 bases and J by 0 bases, and 17 bases separated the two germline ends. Germline values: CDR1 SEHNR, CDR2 FQNEAQ (reference sequence). The CDR3 here is CASMNRLAYSTDTQYF. CDR3 DNA sequence: TGTGCCAGCATGAATCGGCTAGCGTATAGCACAGATACGCAGTATTTT.

The table lists this clone with a few counts. The chain combines TRBV7-6 with TRBJ2-5; D is undetermined. Per the germline V gene, CDR1 is SGHVS and CDR2 is FNYEAQ. The CDR3 spans 14 residues. V was clipped by 0 bases and J by 4 bases, with 9 bases between them. The CDR3 here is CASSLARARETQYF. CDR3 coding DNA: TGTGCCAGCAGCTTAGCCAGAGCACGAGAGACCCAGTACTTC.

The rearrangement uses TRBV7-3 and TRBJ2-1; 10 bases are shared with TRBD2. This CDR3 has 14 residues. V lost 2 bases, J lost 9 bases, and 4 bases stayed unmatched. The V gene's germline CDR1 is SGHTA and CDR2 FQGTGA. Here the CDR3 reads CASSLSQRGGEQFF. CDR3 in DNA: TGTGCCAGCAGCTTATCCCAGCGGGGGGGTGAGCAGTTCTTC.

This chain connects TRBV19 to TRBJ1-1; TRBD1 matches at 7 bases. The CDR3 runs to 13 residues. The germline CDR1 and CDR2 sequences are LNHDA and SQIVND (reference sequence). V lost 5 bases and J lost 5; bases outside the gene matches: 5. The CDR3 sequence is CASSPGGGTEAFF. The CDR3 DNA is TGTGCCAGTAGTCCAGGGGGTGGGACTGAAGCTTTCTTT.

The CDR3 spells CASRRVTSSYEQYF. The CDR3, as DNA: TGTGCCAGCCGGAGGGTTACAAGCTCCTACGAGCAGTACTTC. The genes are TRBV27 and TRBJ2-7, with a weak D call TRBD2 (6 bases). CDR1 and CDR2 from the germline V gene are MNHEY and SMNVEV (reference sequence). Trimming removed 8 bases from V and 0 bases from J, with 14 bases in between. The CDR3 covers 14 residues.

The J gene is TRBJ2-5, the V gene TRBV6-1, with TRBD2 matching over 9 bases. Looked up from germline, CDR1 is MNHNS and CDR2 is SASEGT. V gave up 4 bases and J gave up 1 base; unmatched junction bases: 4. CDR3 size: 15 residues. CDR3 coding DNA: TGTGCCAGCAGTGTGGAAGCGGGAGGCCAAGAGACCCAGTACTTC. Amino acid sequence: CASSVEAGGQETQYF.

The J gene is TRBJ2-7, the V gene TRBV11-2; D is possibly TRBD2 (6 bases). There are 13 residues in the CDR3. V was trimmed by 5 bases and J by 7 bases, leaving 15 bases between them. CDR1 is SGHAT and CDR2 is FQNNGV in the germline V gene. The CDR3 DNA sequence: TGTGCCAGCAGCAACCGGGACTCTACTGAGCAGTACTTC. Amino acids: CASSNRDSTEQYF.

The V gene is TRBV4-3, the J gene TRBJ2-4, with TRBD1 identical over 8 bases. Losses at the gene ends were 4 bases for V and 8 bases for J; bases not matched to a gene: 10. This CDR3 is 15 amino acids long. Per germline, CDR1 LGHNA and CDR2 YSLEER. DNA of the CDR3: TGCGCCAGCAGCCCCGTGACAGGGGAGTTTCACATTCAGTACTTC. Translating gives CASSPVTGEFHIQYF.

CDR3 loop: CASSSWGQGQDGYTF. CDR3 nucleotide sequence: TGTGCCAGCAGTTCCTGGGGACAGGGGCAGGATGGCTACACCTTC. This chain connects TRBV2 to TRBJ1-2, with 10 positions matching TRBD1. V was clipped by 5 bases and J by 6 bases; unmatched bases: 9. CDR1 is SNHLY and CDR2 is FYNNEI in the germline V gene. The CDR3 loop spans 15 amino acids.

This clone has more than one count but fewer than ten. The chain couples TRBV5-1 to TRBJ2-7; possibly TRBD1 for D (5 bases). V lost 0 bases and J lost 3, with 7 bases in between. This CDR3 is built from 13 residues. Germline V gene data show CDR1 as SGHRS and CDR2 as YFSETQ. CDR3: CASSLGQLYEQYF. CDR3 DNA sequence: TGCGCCAGCAGCTTGGGACAGCTCTACGAGCAGTACTTC.

The chain recombines TRBV30 with TRBJ2-5; the D is unclear. The CDR3 is 16 amino acids. Trimming took off 2 bases at V and 2 bases at J, with 18 bases between the two ends. Germline values: CDR1 GTSNPN, CDR2 SVGIG (reference sequence). The CDR3 DNA follows: TGTGCCTGGAGTCAGACCCTCCGGCTCGAACAAGAGACCCAGTACTTC. Translating gives CAWSQTLRLEQETQYF.

The chain recombines TRBV7-9 with TRBJ2-3; D is uncertain. V shed 5 bases and J shed 4 bases, with 10 bases lying between them. This CDR3 has 13 residues. Germline CDR1 reads SEHNR; CDR2 reads FQNEAQ (reference sequence). Written as DNA, the CDR3 is TGTGCCAGCAGCCCCAGCCTAGCAGATACGCAGTATTTT. It codes for CASSPSLADTQYF.

The chain is built from TRBV7-9 and TRBJ1-2; TRBD1 is a possible D gene (5 bases). This CDR3 is 15 amino acids long. Germline CDR1 and CDR2: SEHNR and FQNEAQ (reference sequence). V shed 5 bases and J shed 0 bases, with 13 bases lying between them. For the CDR3, the DNA is TGTGCCAGCAGCCTCGGAGGGGCGGCTAACTATGGCTACACCTTC. Its translation: CASSLGGAANYGYTF.

V usage is TRBV7-9 and J usage is TRBJ1-2; D possibly corresponds to TRBD1 (5 bases). The V end was cut by 3 bases, the J end by 2 bases, with 10 bases between. The CDR3 is made up of 14 amino acids. Per germline, CDR1 SEHNR and CDR2 FQNEAQ (reference sequence). CDR3 protein: CASSFPGTNYGYTF. In DNA, the CDR3 is TGTGCCAGCAGCTTTCCTGGGACGAACTATGGCTACACCTTC. Filled out from reference TRBV7-9 and TRBJ1-2, the complete variable domain reads DTGVSQNPRHKITKRGQNVTFRCDPISEHNRLYWYRQTLGQGPEFLTYFQNEAQLEKSRLLSDRFSAERPKGSFSTLEIQRTEQGDSAMYLCASSFPGTNYGYTFGSGTRLTVV.

The chain links TRBV9 to TRBJ1-4; D is possibly TRBD1 (5 bases). From germline, CDR1 is SGDLS and CDR2 YYNGEE. The CDR3 runs to 15 residues. Trimming removed 0 bases from V and 2 bases from J, with 8 bases in between. CDR3 loop: CASSVEGVTNEKLFF. The CDR3 DNA follows: TGTGCCAGCAGCGTAGAAGGGGTTACTAATGAAAAACTGTTTTTT.

The gene calls are TRBV7-2 and TRBJ2-1; 8 bases map to TRBD2. The CDR3 covers 13 residues. Germline-derived CDR1 and CDR2 are SGHTA and FQGNSA. Germline trimming cut 1 base from V and 10 bases from J; bases unmatched to any gene: 3. Here the CDR3 DNA reads TGTGCCAGCAGCTTAGAAACTAGCGGCGAGCAGTTCTTC. Amino acid sequence: CASSLETSGEQFF.

The chain couples TRBV15 to TRBJ2-3; 10 bases line up with TRBD1. Germline-derived CDR1 and CDR2 are LNHNV and YYDKDF (reference sequence). CDR3 length: 16 amino acids. The trim removed 5 bases at V and 4 bases at J, leaving 9 bases unmatched. The CDR3 region has the DNA TGTGCCACCAGCTCTTCCATCGGACAGGGGGCAGATACGCAGTATTTT. This sequence encodes CATSSSIGQGADTQYF.

J is TRBJ1-1 and V is TRBV29-1, with TRBD1 as a possible D gene (5 bases). Per germline, CDR1 SQVTM and CDR2 ANQGSEA. The CDR3 loop spans 12 amino acids. The V gene lost 3 bases and the J gene lost 5 bases, with 10 bases spanning the gap. This CDR3 is CSVEEGMTEAFF. CDR3 nucleotides: TGCAGCGTTGAGGAGGGGATGACTGAAGCTTTCTTT.

The genes are TRBV4-1 and TRBJ1-1; possibly TRBD1 for D (6 bases). Germline-derived CDR1 and CDR2 are MGHRA and YSYEKL. Trimming removed 2 bases from V and 0 bases from J, with 13 bases in between. The CDR3 contains 16 residues. CDR3 sequence reads: CASSQRGDSMNTEAFF. The CDR3 region has the DNA TGCGCCAGCAGCCAAAGGGGGGACTCCATGAACACTGAAGCTTTCTTT.

The V and J genes are TRBV9 and TRBJ2-7, with D possibly matching TRBD1 (6 bases). Trimming took 0 bases from V and 5 from J, leaving 12 bases between them. CDR3 length equals 14 residues. Germline V gene sequence: CDR1 SGDLS, CDR2 YYNGEE. The CDR3 sequence is CASSVDQGIDEQYF. CDR3 DNA sequence: TGTGCCAGCAGCGTAGATCAGGGGATAGACGAGCAGTACTTC.

This clone was counted between two and nine times. Other DNA sequences in this sample translate to the same CDR3. The chain combines TRBV5-1 with TRBJ2-7, with unresolved D. The germline CDR1 and CDR2 sequences are SGHRS and YFSETQ. The V end was cut by 0 bases, the J end by 4 bases, with 5 bases between. This CDR3 spans 12 amino acids. The CDR3 DNA is TGCGCCAGCAGCTTGGGCGGATACGAGCAGTACTTC. It is translated as CASSLGGYEQYF.

The gene calls are TRBV5-1 and TRBJ2-5; D is possibly TRBD2 (5 bases). The germline CDR1 and CDR2 sequences are SGHRS and YFSETQ. The V end lost 6 bases, the J end lost 0 bases, and 15 bases lay between the germline ends. This CDR3 has 15 amino acids. CDR3 amino acids: CASTQGLVHQETQYF. The DNA for the CDR3 is TGCGCCAGCACACAAGGACTCGTCCACCAAGAGACCCAGTACTTC.

The V and J genes are TRBV20-1 and TRBJ1-1; D might be TRBD1 (6 bases). This CDR3 has 11 residues. Germline assignment: CDR1 DFQATT and CDR2 SNEGSKA (reference sequence). Trimming cost V 5 bases and J 10 bases, with 14 bases left between them. DNA for the CDR3: TGCAGTGCTGGGAACGAACAGGGAGCTTTCTTT. This sequence encodes CSAGNEQGAFF.

The chain has TRBV7-2 and TRBJ2-7, with 14 bases that match TRBD2. The CDR3 extends over 17 amino acids. Per germline, CDR1 SGHTA and CDR2 FQGNSA. The V and J ends lost 5 bases and 2 bases, in that order; junction bases with no gene match: 8. The CDR3 nucleotides read TGTGCCAGCAGCCAAGGACTAGCGGGGGGCACCACCTACGAGCAGTACTTC. Its protein is CASSQGLAGGTTYEQYF.

V and J are TRBV29-1 and TRBJ2-1, with D perhaps matching TRBD1 (5 bases). V was trimmed by 1 base and J by 0 bases, leaving 7 bases between them. Germline V lookup: CDR1 SQVTM, CDR2 ANQGSEA. CDR3 length equals 14 residues. The CDR3, as DNA: TGCAGCGTTGAAGCAGGGCTCTCCTACAATGAGCAGTTCTTC. Translation gives CSVEAGLSYNEQFF.

The chain joins TRBV7-9 to TRBJ2-4; 9 bases fit TRBD2. This CDR3 has 16 amino acids. Germline V lookup: CDR1 SEHNR, CDR2 FQNEAQ (reference sequence). Trimming at V came to 5 bases and at J to 0 bases, leaving 5 bases not matched to a gene. The CDR3 nucleotides are TGTGCCAGCAGCCCGCCTAGCGGGGTAGCCAAAAACATTCAGTACTTC. It encodes CASSPPSGVAKNIQYF.

This clone showed up just a few times. The chain employs TRBV4-3 and TRBJ2-3, with D unclear. The V and J ends lost 0 bases and 9 bases respectively, with 10 bases between them. The CDR3 is 13 amino acids. The germline V gene encodes CDR1 LGHNA and CDR2 YSLEER. CDR3 in amino acids: CASSQEPLDTQYF. CDR3 coding DNA: TGCGCCAGCAGCCAAGAGCCCCTGGACACGCAGTATTTT.